A single T cell receptor (beta chain) is shown here with its context. The source of the sample is a study of technical replicates of blood from several donors. Deletions cut 0 bases from V and 2 bases from J, with 12 bases between. CDR1 and CDR2 (germline): LGHNA, YSLEER. The CDR3 extends over 16 amino acids. The table came from immunoSEQ multiplex PCR; TCRdb's copy has only in-frame clones and leaves some out. The sample gives approximately 66,000 clones, around 87% of which show up once; 4% to 5% is in the top ten. This chain links TRBV4-3 with TRBJ2-3; TRBD2 might be the D (6 bases). The TCR comes from a human donor in good health. Some clones in this sample may be carry-over from other donors' samples. The sample taken for sequencing was PBMCs. The CDR3 sequence is CASSQDSSVDTDTQYF. CDR3 nucleotides: TGCGCCAGCAGCCAAGATTCTAGCGTCGACACAGATACGCAGTATTTT.